A selection of T cell receptor beta chains follows, all from one sample in a study of T-cell reconstitution after alpha-beta-depleted transplantation in children. One entry per CDR3 protein, called by TCRdb with MiXCR from the PCR reads. The data contain roughly 570,000 distinct CDR3 sequences, about a quarter of them singletons. The source was PBMCs, collected before TCRalphabeta/CD19-depleted stem cell transplant. All receptors come from a boy under two years old with Wiskott-Aldrich syndrome, due to receive a stem cell transplant. The conserved cysteine and the conserved F or W are not part of the CDR3 here. Size is stated for part of the rows, as once, few or many counts, or as a class when the clone is expanded.

abundance	v_gene	j_gene	CDR3aa
NA	TRBV20-1	TRBJ2-7	SVRGDPGEQY
NA	TRBV4-1	TRBJ2-7	ASSQAGGGLTYEQY
NA	TRBV11-2	TRBJ2-7	ASSSIDEQY
once	TRBV20-1	TRBJ2-2	SASGSGTGELF
few	TRBV5-4	TRBJ2-3	AIRQGAMTDTQY
few	TRBV27	TRBJ1-1	ASSLDRGPGKAF
NA	TRBV9	TRBJ2-2	ASSAHQGKSTIGELF
NA	TRBV29-1	TRBJ2-1	SVRGSVQYNEQF
NA	TRBV27	TRBJ2-7	ASSLSLGLGTTYEQY
few	TRBV7-2	TRBJ2-3	ASSLAAASGSWPDTQY
NA	TRBV18	TRBJ2-7	ASSTLPGLPYEQY
few	TRBV4-1	TRBJ1-6	ASSQVATRWASPLH
few	TRBV20-1	TRBJ2-2	SARRTTGELF
few	TRBV11-2	TRBJ2-1	ASSLGAPNEQF
NA	TRBV19	TRBJ2-7	ASRASWISPHEQY
NA	TRBV4-2	TRBJ2-7	ASSQGSGAGHEQY
NA	TRBV7-2	TRBJ2-7	ASSLGPPRNEQY
NA	TRBV7-9	TRBJ2-3	ASSNAGTTQY
NA	TRBV5-1	TRBJ2-1	ASSLFAGAYNEQF
few	TRBV9	TRBJ2-1	ASSATISSYNEQF